This T cell receptor beta chain stems from a study of Graves' ophthalmopathy and Graves' hyperthyroidism. The CDR3 loop spans 17 amino acids. The V end lost 4 bases, the J end lost 2 bases, and 15 bases lay between the germline ends. Many counts were recorded for this clonotype. Amplification of the TCR beta CDR3 regions used RNA transcripts (as template). An opening RT-PCR round employed HTBI primers and preceded a second-round multiplex PCR. One entry per CDR3 protein results from TCRdb running MiXCR on the multiplex PCR reads. Of 650,000 to 800,000 distinct CDR3 sequences in the sample, roughly 39% were seen once.

Sequenced: peripheral blood. The TCR comes from an adult man with Graves' ophthalmopathy. The rearrangement links TRBV12-3 or TRBV12-4 to TRBJ2-6; the D gene is possibly TRBD1 (6 bases). CDR3 region: CASSYHGTPAGANVLTF. As DNA, the CDR3 is TGTGCCAGCAGTTACCACGGGACACCCGCTGGGGCCAACGTCCTGACTTTC.